These T cell receptor beta chains were read from a single sample in a study of blood T cell repertoires in COVID-19. Profiling relied on immunoSEQ multiplex PCR, and the TCRdb table lists in-frame clones only, not all of them. The data contain tens of thousands of clones, about nine tenths of them singletons. Sequencing was performed on peripheral blood. The receptors were sampled from a man aged 50-60 years with active or convalescent COVID-19. CDR3s include the opening cysteine and the closing phenylalanine or tryptophan. The order of the fields is CDR3 DNA, CDR3 protein, D gene, V gene, J gene, CDR3 length, clone size. D genes are given only for firm matches. The size field is filled for only some rows; it gives once, few, many or a size class.

DNA: TGTGCCAGCAGCGTAGCACCGGGGGGGAGCTCCTACGAGCAGTACTTC
CDR3: CASSVAPGGSSYEQYF
D: TRBD2
V: TRBV9
J: TRBJ2-7
length: 16
size: .

DNA: TGTGCCAGCAGCTTAGCGCGGGAGTCAGATACGCAGTATTTT
CDR3: CASSLARESDTQYF
D: TRBD2
V: TRBV7-2
J: TRBJ2-3
length: 14
size: .

DNA: TGTGCCAGCAGCCGGGAGGGACTAGCGGGAGGGCCTTGTTACGAGCAGTACTTC
CDR3: CASSREGLAGGPCYEQYF
D: TRBD2
V: TRBV27
J: TRBJ2-7
length: 18
size: .

DNA: TGCGCCAGCAGCCCGGACAGGGGGGGGACGAATCTCGCCTACGAGCAGTACTTC
CDR3: CASSPDRGGTNLAYEQYF
D: TRBD1
V: TRBV5-1
J: TRBJ2-7
length: 18
size: .

DNA: TGTGCCAGCAGTGCTAGTTTGGGGGGGGGTTTGGCTTTCTTT
CDR3: CASSASLGGGLAFF
D: .
V: TRBV2
J: TRBJ1-1
length: 14
size: .

DNA: TGTGCCAGCAGCCTGGGAGGTCTGACGCAGTATTTT
CDR3: CASSLGGLTQYF
D: .
V: TRBV3-1/TRBV3-2
J: TRBJ2-3
length: 12
size: .

DNA: TGTGCCAGCAGAAGGGAGGGATCACCCCTCCACTTT
CDR3: CASRREGSPLHF
D: .
V: TRBV2
J: TRBJ1-6
length: 12
size: .

DNA: TGCAGCGTTGAGGCCCTCGGCCAGGGGCAAGAGACCCAGTACTTC
CDR3: CSVEALGQGQETQYF
D: .
V: TRBV29-1
J: TRBJ2-5
length: 15
size: .

DNA: TGTGCCAGTCCAACAGGGGTGGGCTATGGCTACACCTTC
CDR3: CASPTGVGYGYTF
D: TRBD1
V: TRBV18
J: TRBJ1-2
length: 13
size: .

DNA: TGCGCCAGCAGCCATAGGACTAGCGGGAGGTGGAATGAGCAGTTCTTC
CDR3: CASSHRTSGRWNEQFF
D: TRBD2
V: TRBV4-1
J: TRBJ2-1
length: 16
size: .

DNA: TGTGCCAGCAGGGCCACCGGACTAGCGGGCTACGAGCAGTACTTC
CDR3: CASRATGLAGYEQYF
D: TRBD2
V: TRBV6-5
J: TRBJ2-7
length: 15
size: .

DNA: TGTGCCAGCAGCCCTGGACAGATTAATCAGCCCCAGCATTTT
CDR3: CASSPGQINQPQHF
D: .
V: TRBV7-8
J: TRBJ1-5
length: 14
size: once

DNA: TGTGCCAGCAGCTTAAACCACCAGGCAGATACGCAGTATTTT
CDR3: CASSLNHQADTQYF
D: .
V: TRBV7-3
J: TRBJ2-3
length: 14
size: .

DNA: TGCGCCAGCAGCTTGGAGACAAATTCCGAAGCTTTCTTT
CDR3: CASSLETNSEAFF
D: .
V: TRBV5-1
J: TRBJ1-1
length: 13
size: .

DNA: TGTGCCTGGAGTGCCGACAGGGTGGGGACTAATGAAAAACTGTTTTTT
CDR3: CAWSADRVGTNEKLFF
D: TRBD1
V: TRBV30
J: TRBJ1-4
length: 16
size: .

DNA: TGTGCCAGCAGTTTTCCACAGTGGATCTATGGCTACACCTTC
CDR3: CASSFPQWIYGYTF
D: .
V: TRBV28
J: TRBJ1-2
length: 14
size: .

DNA: TGTGCCAGCAGTTATCCCGCGGGGGGCTCTGGAAACACCATATATTTT
CDR3: CASSYPAGGSGNTIYF
D: .
V: TRBV6-6
J: TRBJ1-3
length: 16
size: .

DNA: TGCGCCAGCAGCTTGATTCGGGGACAGGGAGACAACGAGCAGTACTTC
CDR3: CASSLIRGQGDNEQYF
D: TRBD1
V: TRBV5-1
J: TRBJ2-7
length: 16
size: .

DNA: TGCGCCAGCAGCCAAGCTAACAGGGGGCAGTGGGAGACCCAGTACTTC
CDR3: CASSQANRGQWETQYF
D: TRBD1
V: TRBV4-1
J: TRBJ2-5
length: 16
size: .

DNA: TGTGCCAGCAGCTACGGACTGTCTGATGGGACCCAGTACTTC
CDR3: CASSYGLSDGTQYF
D: .
V: TRBV5-4
J: TRBJ2-5
length: 14
size: .

DNA: TGCGCCAGCAGCTTGGGTGCAGCGGGAGGAACAGATACGCAGTATTTT
CDR3: CASSLGAAGGTDTQYF
D: TRBD2
V: TRBV5-1
J: TRBJ2-3
length: 16
size: .

DNA: TGTGCCAGTAGTATACTAGCGGGAGGGCCGAATGAGCAGTTCTTC
CDR3: CASSILAGGPNEQFF
D: TRBD2
V: TRBV19
J: TRBJ2-1
length: 15
size: .

DNA: TGTGCCAGCAGCTTAGTAGCGGGAGGGCCCAATGAGCAGTTCTTC
CDR3: CASSLVAGGPNEQFF
D: TRBD2
V: TRBV7-6
J: TRBJ2-1
length: 15
size: .

DNA: TGCGCCAGCAGCCCTGGACAGGGAGCCGACCTGTACCAAGAGACCCAGTACTTC
CDR3: CASSPGQGADLYQETQYF
D: TRBD1
V: TRBV4-3
J: TRBJ2-5
length: 18
size: .

DNA: TGTGCCAGCAGTCTGCTCCCGGGGGTCCGGTTCTTC
CDR3: CASSLLPGVRFF
D: .
V: TRBV28
J: TRBJ2-1
length: 12
size: .

DNA: TGTGCCAGCAGAAAGGACAAATTCTCTGGAAACACCATATATTTT
CDR3: CASRKDKFSGNTIYF
D: .
V: TRBV13
J: TRBJ1-3
length: 15
size: .

DNA: TGCGCCAGCAGCTTGTGGGGGGGACACTCTGGGGCCAACGTCCTGACTTTC
CDR3: CASSLWGGHSGANVLTF
D: .
V: TRBV5-1
J: TRBJ2-6
length: 17
size: .

DNA: TGTGCCAGCAGCTCCGGGACTAGCGGGCCCCGGGAGACCCAGTACTTC
CDR3: CASSSGTSGPRETQYF
D: TRBD2
V: TRBV7-8
J: TRBJ2-5
length: 16
size: .

DNA: TGTGCCAGCAGTGATTTGGGGGACAGGGCCTACGAGCAGTACTTC
CDR3: CASSDLGDRAYEQYF
D: TRBD1
V: TRBV25-1
J: TRBJ2-7
length: 15
size: .

DNA: TGTGCCAGTAATCCCAGTGGCGGGAGTCACACAGATACGCAGTATTTT
CDR3: CASNPSGGSHTDTQYF
D: TRBD2
V: TRBV19
J: TRBJ2-3
length: 16
size: few

DNA: TGTGCCAGCAGTGAAGGGACAGCCAGCTCCTACGAGCAGTACTTC
CDR3: CASSEGTASSYEQYF
D: .
V: TRBV2
J: TRBJ2-7
length: 15
size: .

DNA: TGTGCCAGCTCATTTACCGACAGAAATGAAAAACTGTTTTTT
CDR3: CASSFTDRNEKLFF
D: .
V: TRBV18
J: TRBJ1-4
length: 14
size: .

DNA: TGTGCCAGCAGTTTCACCGGGACAGGAAAAAAACTGTTTTTT
CDR3: CASSFTGTGKKLFF
D: TRBD1
V: TRBV7-2
J: TRBJ1-4
length: 14
size: .